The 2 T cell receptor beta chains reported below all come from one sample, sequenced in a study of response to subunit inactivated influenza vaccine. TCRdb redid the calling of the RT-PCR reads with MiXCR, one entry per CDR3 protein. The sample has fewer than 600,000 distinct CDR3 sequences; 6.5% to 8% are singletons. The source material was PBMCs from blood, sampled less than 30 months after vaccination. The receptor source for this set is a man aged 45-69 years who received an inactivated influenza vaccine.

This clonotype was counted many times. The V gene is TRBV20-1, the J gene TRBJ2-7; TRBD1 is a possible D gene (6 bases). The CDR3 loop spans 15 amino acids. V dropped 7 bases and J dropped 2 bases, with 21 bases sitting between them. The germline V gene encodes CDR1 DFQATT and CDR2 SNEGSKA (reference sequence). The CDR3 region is CSGKRSGQPTYEQYF. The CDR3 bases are TGCAGTGGGAAAAGAAGTGGACAGCCCACCTACGAGCAGTACTTC.

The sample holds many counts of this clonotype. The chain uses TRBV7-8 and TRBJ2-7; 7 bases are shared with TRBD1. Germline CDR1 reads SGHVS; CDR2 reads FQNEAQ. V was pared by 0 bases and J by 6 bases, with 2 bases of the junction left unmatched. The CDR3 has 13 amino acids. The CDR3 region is CASSLAPGGEQYF. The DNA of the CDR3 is TGTGCCAGCAGCTTAGCTCCAGGGGGCGAGCAGTACTTC.